Listed below are T cell receptor beta chains from one sample, sequenced in a study of tumor and adjacent non-tumor tissue in lung cancer. TCRdb reanalysed the multiplex PCR reads using MiXCR and keeps one entry per CDR3 protein. The table records tens of thousands of distinct CDR3 sequences, roughly 80% of them present only once. Sequencing was performed on distant non-tumor lung tissue. The receptors here all came from a man aged 60-69 years with non-small cell lung cancer. CDR3s include the opening cysteine and the closing phenylalanine or tryptophan. The D gene is left open where the match is weak. The listing skips clone size in some rows; elsewhere it reads once, few, many or a size class.

j_gene,abundance,d_gene,v_gene,CDR3nt,CDR3aa
TRBJ2-3,many,TRBD1,TRBV29-1,TGCAGCCTGGGACAGGGAGGAGATACGCAGTATTTT,CSLGQGGDTQYF
TRBJ1-5,few,.,TRBV28,TGTGCCGGTCAGGGGTCAAGCAATCAGCCCCAGCATTTT,CAGQGSSNQPQHF
TRBJ1-1,many,.,TRBV5-6,TGTGCCAGCAGCCCGATGGACAGAACGAACACTGAAGCTTTCTTT,CASSPMDRTNTEAFF
TRBJ2-6,.,TRBD2,TRBV6-5,TGTGCCAGCAGTTTAGCGGGGGCCACTTCTGGGGCCAACGCCCTGACTTTC,CASSLAGATSGANALTF
TRBJ1-1,.,.,TRBV20-1,TGTAGTGCTAAGAGGGATGTGAACACTGAAGCTTTCTTT,CSAKRDVNTEAFF
TRBJ1-4,many,TRBD1,TRBV4-3,TGCGCCAGCAGCCAACCGAAATGGGGACAGAAGGGTGAAAAACTGTTTTTT,CASSQPKWGQKGEKLFF
TRBJ1-1,.,.,TRBV5-5,TGTGCCGGCAGCTTGAGCGTCCACAAGGGATTAACTGAAGCTTTCTTT,CAGSLSVHKGLTEAFF
TRBJ2-1,medium-sized,.,TRBV20-1,TGCAGTGTTGACCCGGGGGCACGGTACAATGAGCAGTTCTTC,CSVDPGARYNEQFF
TRBJ1-1,.,.,TRBV4-2,TGTGCCAGCAGTCAAGTCGGACATCTTGAGAACATTGAAGCTTTCTTT,CASSQVGHLENIEAFF
TRBJ1-1,once,.,TRBV20-1,TGCAGTGCTTCAATGAACAGGGAGAACGCTGAAGCTTTCTTT,CSASMNRENAEAFF
TRBJ2-2,.,TRBD2,TRBV29-1,TGCAGCGCTAGAGGACTAGCGGGAACCCGGAACACCGGGGAACTGTTTTTT,CSARGLAGTRNTGELFF
TRBJ2-7,.,.,TRBV6-5,TGTGCCAGCCGCAGGGCCAGGCCAACCTACGAACAGTACTTC,CASRRARPTYEQYF
TRBJ2-1,.,TRBD2,TRBV7-3,TGTGCCAGCAGATTGGGGGGGAATGAGCAGTTCTTC,CASRLGGNEQFF
TRBJ2-1,.,TRBD1,TRBV7-8,TGTGCCAGCACCCTGAACAGGGGTTACAATGAGCTGTTCTTC,CASTLNRGYNELFF
TRBJ1-1,.,.,TRBV6-2/TRBV6-3,TGTGTCAGCAGTCACTCCTACGGGAACACTGAAGCTTTCTTT,CVSSHSYGNTEAFF
TRBJ2-1,.,.,TRBV20-1,TGCAGTACTAGTGTTCGGGGGGGACAGGGTGAGCAGCTCTTC,CSTSVRGGQGEQLF
TRBJ2-1,once,TRBD2,TRBV7-2,TGTGTCAGCAGCTTAGCTGGGAGTAGCGGGAGGAGCTACAATGAGCAGTTCTTC,CVSSLAGSSGRSYNEQFF
TRBJ2-7,few,TRBD1,TRBV24-1,TGTGCCACCAGTGACCGGACAGGGGGCCAGGACGAGCAGTACTTC,CATSDRTGGQDEQYF
TRBJ1-1,many,.,TRBV4-2,TGTGCCAGCAGCCAAGAGGGAACAGGATCGAACACTGAAGCTTTCTTT,CASSQEGTGSNTEAFF
TRBJ2-7,.,.,TRBV11-2,TGTGCCAGCAGCTTGGAGGTGGTGGTGTCCCCGAGGCAACAGTACTTC,CASSLEVVVSPRQQYF
TRBJ1-1,many,.,TRBV5-4,TGTGCCAGCAGCTTAGGGCAGGTCACTGAAGCTTTCTTT,CASSLGQVTEAFF
TRBJ2-1,.,TRBD2,TRBV11-3,TGTGCCAGCAGCTTAGATCGGCTAGCGGGGGTAGGTAATGTGCAGTTCTTC,CASSLDRLAGVGNVQFF
TRBJ2-5,.,TRBD2,TRBV30,TGTGCCTGGAGTTCTCCGGGACTAGCGCGGCAAGAGACCCAGTACTTC,CAWSSPGLARQETQYF
TRBJ1-2,.,.,TRBV11-3,.,CASSLEGRGGIYGCTF
TRBJ1-1,.,TRBD1,TRBV12-3/TRBV12-4,TGTGCCAGGACTACAGGGGAGGGCTGGACTGAAGATTTCTTT,CARTTGEGWTEDFF
TRBJ2-3,.,TRBD1,TRBV20-1,TGCAGTGTTAGAGTCAGTAGGGGACAGGGGGTAGGAACCCGCACAGATACGCAGTATTTT,CSVRVSRGQGVGTRTDTQYF
TRBJ2-1,many,.,TRBV14,TGTGCCAGCAGCCAAGAGAATCAGCGGTGGTTTAACAATGAGCAGTTCTTC,CASSQENQRWFNNEQFF
TRBJ2-1,.,.,TRBV6-5,TGTGCCAGCAGTTACTCCCTATCGAGGTATGTGCAGTTCTTC,CASSYSLSRYVQFF
TRBJ1-1,.,.,TRBV30,TGTGCCTGGAATCGACCTTCAGGCACTGAAGCTTTCTTT,CAWNRPSGTEAFF
TRBJ1-1,.,TRBD1,TRBV4-2,TGTGCCAGCAGCCAAAGGACAGGGGCTGGGTTGAACACCGAAACTTTCTTT,CASSQRTGAGLNTETFF
TRBJ2-3,.,.,TRBV11-3,TGTGCCAGCAGCCCAGTAATGGGGGGACGCACAGATTCGCAGTATTTT,CASSPVMGGRTDSQYF